A single sample gave rise to the 22 T cell receptor beta chains below, sequenced in a study of T cell responses to AZD1222 COVID-19 vaccine. Sequencing used immunoSEQ multiplex PCR; TCRdb keeps in-frame clones, though not all of them. This repertoire shows 100,000 to 130,000 clones, about 86% found once; its top ten account for about 3%. The sample consisted of peripheral blood, taken on day 0 of AZD1222 vaccination. The receptor source for this set is an adult in good health.

The V call is TRBV6-5, the J call TRBJ2-5; possible D gene TRBD2, 6 bases. Germline CDR1 MNHEY, CDR2 SVGAGI. CDR3 size: 15 residues. The V and J ends lost 6 bases and 0 bases respectively, with 14 bases between them. The CDR3 region is CASRNQIADQETQYF. The CDR3 DNA reads as TGTGCCAGCAGGAACCAGATAGCGGACCAAGAGACCCAGTACTTC.

V usage is TRBV2 and J usage is TRBJ1-5, with 8 bases fitting TRBD1. From germline, CDR1 is SNHLY and CDR2 FYNNEI. The CDR3 has 13 amino acids. Trimming cost V 8 bases and J 7 bases; bases outside gene matches: 7. CDR3 sequence reads: CASGETGVQPQHF. CDR3 coding DNA: TGTGCCAGCGGAGAGACAGGGGTACAGCCCCAGCATTTT.

In this sample, this clone turned up a few times. The chain couples TRBV5-5 to TRBJ1-5, with TRBD1 matching 8 bases. V lost 3 bases, J lost 4 bases, and 3 bases stayed unmatched. CDR1 is SGHKS, CDR2 YYEKEE, per germline (reference sequence). CDR3 size: 14 residues. Here the CDR3 reads CASSSRTGNQPQHF. The CDR3 coding sequence is TGTGCCAGCAGCTCACGGACAGGGAATCAGCCCCAGCATTTT.

The chain employs TRBV28 and TRBJ2-3; no clear D gene. The CDR3 is 16 residues long. The germline V gene has CDR1 MDHEN and CDR2 SYDVKM. V was shortened by 5 bases and J by 4 bases, with 19 bases between the two germline ends. The CDR3 loop reads CASSPTRRLWPDTQYF. Written as DNA, the CDR3 is TGTGCCAGCAGTCCGACGAGGCGGCTATGGCCAGATACGCAGTATTTT.

CDR3 region: CASRYSGSNQPQHF. CDR3 nucleotides: TGTGCCAGCAGGTACAGTGGAAGCAATCAGCCCCAGCATTTT. The chain joins TRBV27 to TRBJ1-5; D not certain. This CDR3 has 14 amino acids. Germline lookup yields CDR1 MNHEY and CDR2 SMNVEV (reference sequence). V gave up 6 bases and J gave up 1 base, with 10 bases separating them.

The chain is built from TRBV7-2 and TRBJ2-6; D is ambiguous. V was trimmed by 2 bases and J by 1 base, leaving 12 bases between them. The CDR3 is made up of 17 amino acids. Germline V gene lookup returns CDR1 SGHTA and CDR2 FQGNSA. CDR3: CASSLSTAGSGANVLTF. In nucleotides, the CDR3 is TGTGCCAGCAGCTTAAGCACCGCAGGATCTGGGGCCAACGTCCTGACTTTC.

The gene calls are TRBV5-1 and TRBJ1-1; D is unresolved. V lost 5 bases, J lost 0 bases, and 11 bases lay in between. The CDR3 is made up of 14 amino acids. Germline assignment: CDR1 SGHRS and CDR2 YFSETQ. The CDR3, as DNA: TGCGCCAGCAGTCCAAGATCGGTGAACACTGAAGCTTTCTTT. Its translation: CASSPRSVNTEAFF. The full variable domain, rest sourced from reference TRBV5-1 and TRBJ1-1, is KAGVTQTPRYLIKTRGQQVTLSCSPISGHRSVSWYQQTPGQGLQFLFEYFSETQRNKGNFPGRFSGRQFSNSRSEMNVSTLELGDSALYLCASSPRSVNTEAFFGQGTRLTVV.

The rearrangement links TRBV19 to TRBJ1-2; D is perhaps TRBD1 (6 bases). CDR3 length equals 16 residues. The V end lost 7 bases, the J end lost 4 bases, and 22 bases lay between the germline ends. Germline CDR1 reads LNHDA; CDR2 reads SQIVND (reference sequence). CDR3 protein: CASTGAGLAKIYGYTF. DNA for the CDR3: TGTGCCAGTACGGGGGCAGGGCTCGCAAAGATCTATGGCTACACCTTC.

This chain uses TRBV5-1 with TRBJ2-1, with D possibly TRBD2 on 6 matching bases. The CDR3 loop spans 14 amino acids. The V gene's germline CDR1 is SGHRS and CDR2 YFSETQ. Trimming removed 4 bases from V and 9 bases from J, with 17 bases in between. The CDR3 reads CASSGLSSEGEQFF. The CDR3 region has the DNA TGCGCCAGCAGCGGGCTTTCATCGGAGGGTGAGCAGTTCTTC. Together with reference TRBV5-1 and TRBJ2-1, the CDR3 gives the full variable domain: KAGVTQTPRYLIKTRGQQVTLSCSPISGHRSVSWYQQTPGQGLQFLFEYFSETQRNKGNFPGRFSGRQFSNSRSEMNVSTLELGDSALYLCASSGLSSEGEQFFGPGTRLTVL.

The chain employs TRBV6-2 or TRBV6-3 and TRBJ2-1, with D possibly matching TRBD2 (5 bases). The ends were cut back, 2 bases at V and 5 bases at J, with 13 bases in the middle. Germline CDR1 reads MNHEY; CDR2 reads SVGEGT. The CDR3 has 15 amino acids. CDR3 sequence (DNA): TGTGCCAGCAGTTACCTAACGGGGTTGAACAATGAGCAGTTCTTC. Encoded protein: CASSYLTGLNNEQFF.

This clone was picked up one time. This sequence joins TRBV5-1 and TRBJ2-2; D not certain. Germline V gene data show CDR1 as SGHRS and CDR2 as YFSETQ. Trimming left V 2 bases short and J 1 base short, with 15 bases between. The CDR3 totals 17 residues. The CDR3 reads CASSFALGPGNTGELFF. The CDR3 nucleotides read TGCGCCAGCAGCTTCGCTTTGGGCCCAGGGAACACCGGGGAGCTGTTTTTT.

J is TRBJ2-2 and V is TRBV3-1 (or the pseudogene TRBV3-2); D gene uncertain. V was shortened by 5 bases and J by 1 base, with 11 bases between the two germline ends. CDR3 length: 15 amino acids. Germline CDR1 and CDR2: LGHDT and YNNKEL (reference sequence). DNA for the CDR3: TGTGCCAGCAGCAAGGGTTCTGGGAACACCGGGGAGCTGTTTTTT. Translation: CASSKGSGNTGELFF.

A single count supports this clone. The chain is built from TRBV6-5 and TRBJ1-4; 10 nucleotides agree with TRBD1. The germline V gene has CDR1 MNHEY and CDR2 SVGAGI. The ends lost 6 bases at V and 8 bases at J; junction bases unmatched: 9. The CDR3 is 15 residues long. CDR3 protein: CASRSPGQGIEKLFF. CDR3 coding DNA: TGTGCCAGCAGATCCCCGGGACAGGGGATCGAAAAACTGTTTTTT.

This sequence joins TRBV28 and TRBJ2-5; 9 bases agree with TRBD1. The V and J ends lost 7 bases and 4 bases, in that order; junction bases with no gene match: 22. The CDR3 is 19 amino acids. CDR1 is MDHEN, CDR2 SYDVKM, per germline. The CDR3 coding sequence is TGTGCCAGCATCTCCTCTCTTGACAGGGGGGAGAAGGGTATAGAGACCCAGTACTTC. Residues: CASISSLDRGEKGIETQYF. Combining the CDR3 with reference TRBV28 and TRBJ2-5 gives the whole variable domain DVKVTQSSRYLVKRTGEKVFLECVQDMDHENMFWYRQDPGLGLRLIYFSYDVKMKEKGDIPEGYSVSREKKERFSLILESASTNQTSMYLCASISSLDRGEKGIETQYFGPGTRLLVL.

This clone was counted a single time. The CDR3 loop is CASSQKRDQPQHF. The CDR3 bases are TGTGCCAGCAGCCAAAAGAGGGACCAGCCCCAGCATTTT. The V gene is TRBV3-1 (or the pseudogene TRBV3-2), the J gene TRBJ1-5; a weak D match, TRBD1 (5 bases). Trimming took off 2 bases at V and 7 bases at J, with 9 bases between the two ends. Germline V gives CDR1 LGHDT, CDR2 YNNKEL (reference sequence). This CDR3 has 13 amino acids.

The gene calls are TRBV7-2 and TRBJ1-1; D perhaps matches TRBD1 (6 bases). Germline CDR1 reads SGHTA; CDR2 reads FQGNSA. V was shortened by 1 base and J by 6 bases, with 9 bases between the two germline ends. CDR3 length: 13 residues. The CDR3 sequence: CASSLDRESEAFF. DNA for the CDR3: TGTGCCAGCAGCTTAGACAGGGAGTCTGAAGCTTTCTTT.

This sequence joins TRBV3-1 (or the pseudogene TRBV3-2) and TRBJ1-6; a weak D match, TRBD1 (6 bases). Germline-derived CDR1 and CDR2 are LGHDT and YNNKEL (reference sequence). The length of the CDR3 is 16 residues. The germline V and J ends were trimmed by 1 base and 2 bases, with 9 bases remaining between them. The CDR3: CASSQGGDTYNSPLHF. Here the CDR3 DNA reads TGTGCCAGCAGCCAAGGGGGGGACACCTATAATTCACCCCTCCACTTT.

This sequence joins TRBV11-1 and TRBJ2-1, with 11 bases that match TRBD2. After removal of 3 bases from V and 5 bases from J, the junction contained 3 bases not matched to a gene. There are 15 residues in the CDR3. CDR1 and CDR2 from the germline V gene are SGHAT and FQDESV (reference sequence). The CDR3 coding sequence is TGTGCCAGCAGCTTCTCTAGCGGGGGGAACAATGAGCAGTTCTTC. Translation gives CASSFSSGGNNEQFF.

The V gene is TRBV28, the J gene TRBJ2-1; TRBD2 matches 13 bases. Per the germline V gene, CDR1 is MDHEN and CDR2 is SYDVKM. After removal of 6 bases from V and 9 bases from J, the junction contained 11 bases not matched to a gene. This CDR3 is 16 amino acids long. The CDR3 coding sequence is TGTGCCAGCAGAGCTTCGGGACTAGCGGGGAGGGGTGAGCAGTTCTTC. This codes for CASRASGLAGRGEQFF.

The J gene is TRBJ2-7, the V gene TRBV28, with D hard to call. V gave up 3 bases and J gave up 0 bases, with 9 bases separating them. Germline assignment: CDR1 MDHEN and CDR2 SYDVKM. The CDR3 extends over 14 amino acids. The CDR3 reads CASSLGGRSYEQYF. The CDR3, as DNA: TGTGCCAGCAGTTTGGGCGGCCGCTCCTACGAGCAGTACTTC.

This chain joins TRBV5-1 and TRBJ2-7, with 7 bases matching TRBD1. This CDR3 has 15 residues. V shed 5 bases, J shed 0 bases, and the junction held 8 bases outside the gene matches. Germline loops: CDR1 SGHRS, CDR2 YFSETQ. The chain's CDR3 is CASRLGTVSSYEQYF. The CDR3 DNA reads as TGCGCCAGCAGACTAGGGACAGTGAGCTCCTACGAGCAGTACTTC.

This clone was picked up one time. The CDR3 protein is CASSFGGSETQYF. The CDR3 coding sequence is TGTGCCAGCAGTTTTGGGGGTAGCGAGACCCAGTACTTC. The chain combines TRBV28 with TRBJ2-5, with D tentatively TRBD1 or TRBD2 (5 bases each). V was pared by 3 bases and J by 5 bases, with 10 bases between. Germline loops: CDR1 MDHEN, CDR2 SYDVKM. There are 13 residues in the CDR3.